This T cell receptor beta chain was sequenced in a study of blood T cell repertoires in COVID-19. Recovery among Cohort 3 donors was established by two negative PCRs, clearance, or symptom resolution. Libraries were prepared by immunoSEQ multiplex PCR; TCRdb keeps only in-frame clonotypes and omits some of them. The profile covers some 240,000 clones, with 84% appearing a single time and roughly 3.1% taken by the ten largest. Material for sequencing was PBMCs or T cells enriched from blood (not recorded which). The TCR originated in a man in his fifties or sixties who had recovered from COVID-19.

CDR3 protein: CSVVGVYEQYF. The DNA of the CDR3 is TGCAGCGTAGTAGGGGTCTACGAGCAGTACTTC. The chain uses TRBV29-1 and TRBJ2-7, with a tentative D call TRBD1 (5 bases). Trimming cost V 6 bases and J 3 bases, with 9 bases left between them. Germline lookup yields CDR1 SQVTM and CDR2 ANQGSEA. The CDR3 covers 11 residues.